Here is one T cell receptor (beta chain) with its context. Its antigen is still unknown. No base-level quality is on record; no much larger clone is a single base apart. Library prep was done by RACE. For sequencing, a NextSeq 500 was employed. During library preparation, unique molecular identifiers were attached to individual cDNA molecules so that TCRs could be counted in a quantitative, reproducible way. For every blood RNA sample, sequencing covered both the TCR alpha and TCR beta chains. Turning to the authors' computational methods: Samples had a median of 95,638 TCRs, with a range from about 20,000 to 690,600. V, J and CDR3 annotation of the TCR reads was performed with the Decombinator software suite. For the PS versus PT1 abundance plots, all samples were subsampled to the same number of TCRs (28,000). Expanded TCRs were defined as absent before sensitization and observed at least eight times at the 2-week time point. TCRdb's own reprocessing of the public reads used fastp at Q25 and MiXCR and kept productive beta chains. Each entry is one CDR3 protein sequence, shown with its most common DNA and genes. The V and J calls come from TCRdb's annotation, not from the publication. The sample contains 350,000 to 400,000 distinct CDR3 sequences, 4.5% to 5.5% of them found a single time. The ten top clones hold 2.6% of the sample.

This specimen belongs to a study of human T cells and chemical hapten exposure (dated by TCRdb to about 2021). In the study overall: For sensitization, 2% DPC in acetone was applied to a 2 cm by 2 cm area of upper inner arm skin. About 27 alopecia patients gave blood for TCR sequencing at one to four time points (pre-sensitization, 2, 6 and 24 weeks). Patient blood was sampled pre-sensitization (week 0) and at 2, 6 and about 24 weeks after DPC sensitization. Throughout the roughly 24-week study period, patients were also given weekly therapeutic DPC doses on the scalp. Libraries were combined into a pool for sequencing, and differences in TCR yield between samples came mainly from small differences in library volumes within the pool. Most of the patients in the cohort were female, and the cohort covered alopecia areata with under or over 50% scalp involvement, alopecia totalis and alopecia universalis. The study tracked peripheral blood TCR repertoire changes in vivo during primary and secondary sensitization to the hapten diphenylcyclopropenone (DPC) in alopecia patients. Patch tests used Finn chambers with 0.01% DPC on the upper back, scored after 6 days by International Contact Dermatitis Research Group standards. Here is what the overall study found, with its caveats: Alopecia, a presumed autoimmune disease, was present in all patients, so the immune response of the patients might differ from that of healthy individuals. Repeated subsampling changed both the strength of the expansion versus patch-test correlation and the threshold at which the correlation became significant. No change with DPC sensitization was found in the number of TCRs above 1 in 1000 frequency, and no evidence of global repertoire structure alterations was found. Expanded TCRs formed significantly more large CDR3 similarity clusters than pre-sensitization or healthy control sets, consistent with antigen-driven responses. The number of PT1 expanded TCRs positively correlated with patch test score, significant at thresholds 8, 16 and 32 but not 4.

The meaning of the sample's time point label: pre-sensitization, week 0. The treatment or condition label here, explained by the study, means: therapeutic diphenylcyclopropenone sensitization with weekly scalp DPC. At every patch-test visit, the blood draw took place before the patch test was put on. Patients were eligible if aged 18 to 70, diagnosed with alopecia and judged suitable for DPC therapy, and pregnant patients were excluded. Total RNA was extracted from unfractionated whole blood collected in Tempus Blood RNA tubes. V trim: 1 base; J trim: 2 bases; unmatched bases: 4. The germline V gene supplies CDR1 SGHVS and CDR2 FNYEAQ. The CDR3 covers 15 residues, taking in both the cysteine and the phenylalanine. The only DNA kept is the CDR3, 45 bases in frame from the first base.

Sequences were derived from whole blood, sampled in connection with sensitization to the hapten diphenylcyclopropenone (DPC). This chain is built from TRBV7-6 and TRBJ2-7, with TRBD2 matching 8 junction bases. The TCR sequence derives from a woman between 50 and 59 years old with alopecia areata. Some clones in this sample may be carry-over from other donors' samples. The DNA is as follows: TGTGCCAGCAGCTTAGAGAGCGGGGGACCCTACGAGCAGTACTTC. It specifies CASSLESGGPYEQYF.